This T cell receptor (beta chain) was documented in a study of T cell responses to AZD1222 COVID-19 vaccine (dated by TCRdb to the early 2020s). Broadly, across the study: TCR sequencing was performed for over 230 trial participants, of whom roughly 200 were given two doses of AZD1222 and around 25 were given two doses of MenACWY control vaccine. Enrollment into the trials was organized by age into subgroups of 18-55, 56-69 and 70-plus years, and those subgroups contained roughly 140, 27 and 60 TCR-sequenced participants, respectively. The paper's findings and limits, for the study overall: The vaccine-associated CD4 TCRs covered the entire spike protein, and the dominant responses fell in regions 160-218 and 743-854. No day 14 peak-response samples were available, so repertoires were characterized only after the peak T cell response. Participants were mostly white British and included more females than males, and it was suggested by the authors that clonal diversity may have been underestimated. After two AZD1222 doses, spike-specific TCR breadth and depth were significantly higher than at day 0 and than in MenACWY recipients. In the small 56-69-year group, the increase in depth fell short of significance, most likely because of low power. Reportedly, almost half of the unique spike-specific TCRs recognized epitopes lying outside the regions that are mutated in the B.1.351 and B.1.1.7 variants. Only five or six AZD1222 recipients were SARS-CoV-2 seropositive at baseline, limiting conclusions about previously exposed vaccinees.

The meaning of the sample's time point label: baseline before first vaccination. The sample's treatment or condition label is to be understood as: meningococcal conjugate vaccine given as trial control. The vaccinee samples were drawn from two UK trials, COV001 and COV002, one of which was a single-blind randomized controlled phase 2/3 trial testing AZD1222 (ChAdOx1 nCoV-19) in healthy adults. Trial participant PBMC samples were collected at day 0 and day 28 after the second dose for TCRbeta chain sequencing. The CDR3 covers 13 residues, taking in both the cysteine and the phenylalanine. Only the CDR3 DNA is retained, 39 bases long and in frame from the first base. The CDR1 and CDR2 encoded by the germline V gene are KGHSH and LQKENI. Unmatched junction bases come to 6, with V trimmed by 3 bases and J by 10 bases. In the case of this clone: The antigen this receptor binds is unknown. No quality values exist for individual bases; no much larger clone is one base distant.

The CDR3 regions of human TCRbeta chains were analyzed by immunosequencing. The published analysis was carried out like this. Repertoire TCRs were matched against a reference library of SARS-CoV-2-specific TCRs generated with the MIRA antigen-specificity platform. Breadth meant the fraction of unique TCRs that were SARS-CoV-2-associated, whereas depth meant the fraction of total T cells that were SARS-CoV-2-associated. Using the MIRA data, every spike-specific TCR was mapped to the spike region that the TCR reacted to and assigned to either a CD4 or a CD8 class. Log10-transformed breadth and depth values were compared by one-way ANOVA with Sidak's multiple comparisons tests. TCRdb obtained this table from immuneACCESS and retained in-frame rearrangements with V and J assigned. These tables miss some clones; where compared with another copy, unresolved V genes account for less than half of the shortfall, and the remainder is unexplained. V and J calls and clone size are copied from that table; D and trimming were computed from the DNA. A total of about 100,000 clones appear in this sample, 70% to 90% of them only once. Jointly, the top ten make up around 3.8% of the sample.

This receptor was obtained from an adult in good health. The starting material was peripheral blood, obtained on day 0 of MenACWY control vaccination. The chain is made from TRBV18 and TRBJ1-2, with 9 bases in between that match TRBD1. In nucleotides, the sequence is TGTGCCAGCTCACCCGGACAGGGGACCACCTACACCTTC. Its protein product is CASSPGQGTTYTF.